Included here is one TCR beta chain sequence, with context. Its antigen is not identified. Germline V gene lookup returns CDR1 SNHLY and CDR2 FYNNEI. The length of the CDR3 is 13 residues. V gave up 2 bases and J gave up 7 bases, with 6 bases separating them. This sample was taken from a study of cytomegalovirus exposure and HLA in healthy donors. Study-level findings and limits: It emerged from a later analysis that several of the most significant clusters appeared to be linked to common viral pathogens.

Vbeta (60) and Jbeta (13) primers were used in the PCR. TCRdb's table, derived via immunoSEQ multiplex PCR, lists solely in-frame clones and lacks some. The sample carries some 170,000 clones, 65% to 80% recorded once. The TCR originated in a woman in her 30s in good health and CMV-seronegative. J is TRBJ1-6 and V is TRBV2; D remains unclear. The specimen was PBMCs. Written as DNA, the CDR3 is TGTGCCAGCAGTGAACAGATAAATTCACCCCTCCACTTT. Encoded protein: CASSEQINSPLHF.